This T cell receptor (beta chain) came from a study of T cells in Graves' hyperthyroidism and ophthalmopathy. Overall study findings and caveats: Classification by a 13 V-J model distinguished ophthalmopathy from stable hyperthyroidism. Before onset, ophthalmopathy was predicted by the model a median roughly 6.4 months earlier.

To note about this clonotype: Its antigen is still unknown.

Lactation, pregnancy, other autoimmune disease or uncontrolled infection excluded patients. This CDR3 has 11 amino acids. V dropped 7 bases and J dropped 11 bases, with 17 bases sitting between them. CDR1 is GTSNPN, CDR2 SVGIG, per germline (reference sequence). TCR beta CDR3 regions were amplified from RNA transcripts. Researchers ran a first-round RT-PCR on the TCR CDR3 using the HTBI primer set. TCRdb re-called the multiplex PCR reads through MiXCR, storing one row per CDR3 protein. The table lists under 300,000 distinct CDR3 sequences, around 25% of them singletons. Sequencing was done on a sample of blood. The TCR was taken from a man between 35 and 55 years old with Graves' hyperthyroidism that later progressed to Graves' ophthalmopathy. This chain joins TRBV30 and TRBJ1-2; possible D gene TRBD1, 5 bases. CDR3 loop: CASDPGLGYTF. The CDR3 coding sequence is TGTGCCTCAGATCCAGGGTTGGGATACACCTTC.